The present TCR beta chain was sequenced within a study of T cell changes during pregnancy in multiple sclerosis. Measured with immunoSEQ multiplex PCR; TCRdb has only the in-frame clones, and not every one. The data show around 80,000 clones, 92% seen once. The V gene's germline CDR1 is LNHDA and CDR2 SQIVND (reference sequence). This CDR3 has 15 amino acids. Trimming pared 3 bases from V and 6 bases from J, leaving 17 bases between. This TCR derives from a female donor with multiple sclerosis, enrolled in a pregnancy study. The chain recombines TRBV19 with TRBJ1-1; D unresolved. The sequences come from peripheral blood, collected before pregnancy. CDR3 DNA sequence: TGTGCCAGTAGTATGTACGGTGTTTCCCCCCCTGAAGCTTTCTTT. It translates to CASSMYGVSPPEAFF. The complete variable domain, with remaining parts taken from reference TRBV19 and TRBJ1-1, reads DGGITQSPKYLFRKEGQNVTLSCEQNLNHDAMYWYRQDPGQGLRLIYYSQIVNDFQKGDIAEGYSVSREKKESFPLTVTSAQKNPTAFYLCASSMYGVSPPEAFFGQGTRLTVV.